A single sample is the source of the 20 T cell receptor beta chains below, sequenced in a study of OX40 agonist ivuxolimab in advanced cancers. The data were produced by immunoSEQ multiplex PCR, yet TCRdb's version contains in-frame clones alone and is incomplete. Of some 65,000 clones listed, about nine tenths were seen once; the top ten hold approximately 2.6%. This sample comprised CD4+ or CD8+ T cells sorted from blood, obtained in a trial of the OX40 agonist ivuxolimab. The source of these receptors is an adult with an advanced solid tumor such as melanoma, head and neck, liver or kidney cancer.

The V gene is TRBV29-1, the J gene TRBJ2-7; 10 bases align to TRBD2. This CDR3 has 18 residues. The germline V gene encodes CDR1 SQVTM and CDR2 ANQGSEA. J gave up 6 bases and V 1 base, and 18 bases lay outside the gene matches. The CDR3 nucleotides are TGCAGCGTTGAAGCTCTGGGCCTAGCGGGAGAGGGGTTGGGCGAGCAGTACTTC. Translated, it gives CSVEALGLAGEGLGEQYF.

Of note for this clone: This sample also contains other DNA sequences that code for the same CDR3. The chain employs TRBV6-5 and TRBJ1-1; the D is unclear. V was trimmed by 2 bases and J by 1 base, leaving 8 bases between them. Germline-derived CDR1 and CDR2 are MNHEY and SVGAGI. The length of the CDR3 is 14 residues. The CDR3, as DNA: TGTGCCAGCAGTTACGACCGGGGGAACACTGAAGCTTTCTTT. Translation: CASSYDRGNTEAFF.

The chain is built from TRBV30 and TRBJ1-5, with a weak D call TRBD1 (6 bases). Per the germline V gene, CDR1 is GTSNPN and CDR2 is SVGIG (reference sequence). CDR3 length equals 14 residues. Trimming left V 2 bases short and J 2 bases short, with 10 bases between. The CDR3 spells CAWSPRQGNQPQHF. The CDR3 DNA reads TGTGCCTGGAGTCCCCGACAGGGCAATCAGCCCCAGCATTTT.

The J gene is TRBJ1-5, the V gene TRBV19; D not resolved. V was trimmed by 3 bases and J by 0 bases, leaving 12 bases between them. Germline V gene sequence: CDR1 LNHDA, CDR2 SQIVND (reference sequence). This CDR3 contains 16 residues. The CDR3 here is CASSMSVKYSNQPQHF. For the CDR3, the DNA is TGTGCCAGTAGTATGTCTGTAAAATATAGCAATCAGCCCCAGCATTTT.

V gene TRBV6-1 combines with J gene TRBJ1-3; 8 nucleotides align to TRBD1. The CDR3 has 13 residues. The V gene's germline CDR1 is MNHNS and CDR2 SASEGT. The V and J ends lost 9 bases and 5 bases, in that order; junction bases with no gene match: 6. The CDR3 here is CASHGQGRNTIYF. As DNA, the CDR3 is TGTGCCAGTCACGGACAGGGAAGAAACACCATATATTTT.

The chain couples TRBV4-1 to TRBJ2-7, with 8 bases that match TRBD2. There are 17 residues in the CDR3. Germline V gene data show CDR1 as MGHRA and CDR2 as YSYEKL. V lost 0 bases to trimming and J lost 2 bases; unmatched junction nucleotides: 9. In DNA, the CDR3 is TGCGCCAGCAGCCAAGATCCCGGGAGGGGCACGACCTACGAGCAGTACTTC. It translates to CASSQDPGRGTTYEQYF.

The CDR3 here is CASTPTGGVGVGTEAFF. The CDR3 nucleotides read TGTGCCAGCACACCGACAGGGGGCGTAGGGGTGGGCACTGAAGCTTTCTTT. This chain links TRBV2 with TRBJ1-1; 10 bases are shared with TRBD1. Germline V gene lookup returns CDR1 SNHLY and CDR2 FYNNEI. The CDR3 has 17 residues. V dropped 7 bases and J dropped 4; count of bases not matched to a gene: 15.

The CDR3 nucleotides are TGTGCCAGCAGACCTAGAGGAGGGAACACCGGGGAGCTGTTTTTT. This encodes CASRPRGGNTGELFF. V is TRBV7-9 and J is TRBJ2-2; a weak D match, TRBD2 (5 bases). This CDR3 is 15 amino acids long. Germline CDR1 is SEHNR and CDR2 is FQNEAQ (reference sequence). V was pared by 6 bases and J by 1 base, with 12 bases between.

The V gene is TRBV6-5, the J gene TRBJ1-2, with D hard to call. The V end lost 2 bases, the J end lost 7 bases, and 11 bases lay between the germline ends. CDR3 size: 13 residues. CDR1 is MNHEY, CDR2 SVGAGI, per germline. DNA of the CDR3: TGTGCCAGCAGTTACCCCGGGAAAGGTGGCTACACCTTC. Translating it yields CASSYPGKGGYTF.

This chain joins TRBV28 and TRBJ2-1; D perhaps matches TRBD1 (6 bases). This CDR3 is built from 13 residues. Germline V gene lookup returns CDR1 MDHEN and CDR2 SYDVKM. V was trimmed by 4 bases and J by 6 bases, leaving 10 bases between them. For the CDR3, the DNA is TGTGCCAGCAGTTCCGGACAGCTCAATGAGCAGTTCTTC. It translates to CASSSGQLNEQFF.

The chain joins TRBV30 to TRBJ2-1; 15 positions match TRBD2. CDR1 is GTSNPN and CDR2 is SVGIG in the germline V gene (reference sequence). The V gene end was trimmed by 3 bases and the J gene end by 12 bases; junction bases not matched to a gene: 9. This CDR3 has 15 residues. The CDR3 loop is CAWRSLGLAGGAQFF. The CDR3 bases are TGTGCCTGGAGGAGTCTCGGACTAGCGGGAGGGGCGCAGTTCTTC.

The chain combines TRBV7-2 with TRBJ1-1; a possible D gene is TRBD1 (6 bases). Germline V gene sequence: CDR1 SGHTA, CDR2 FQGNSA. CDR3 length: 13 residues. Trimming left V 4 bases short and J 1 base short, with 7 bases between. The CDR3 loop reads CASSSGQNTEAFF. CDR3 in DNA: TGTGCCAGCAGCTCGGGACAGAACACTGAAGCTTTCTTT.

The J gene is TRBJ2-3, the V gene TRBV7-9; D not certain. This CDR3 spans 15 amino acids. Deletions cut 5 bases from V and 3 bases from J, with 15 bases between. Germline V gene sequence: CDR1 SEHNR, CDR2 FQNEAQ (reference sequence). CDR3 loop: CASSPQAAATDTQYF. DNA for the CDR3: TGTGCCAGCAGCCCGCAGGCGGCGGCAACAGATACGCAGTATTTT.

The V gene is TRBV18, the J gene TRBJ1-2; the D gene is possibly TRBD1 (5 bases). In germline, CDR1 is KGHSH, CDR2 LQKENI. Trimming took off 3 bases at V and 2 bases at J, with 10 bases between the two ends. This CDR3 has 14 amino acids. The CDR3: CASSPQTVNYGYTF. In DNA, the CDR3 is TGTGCCAGCTCACCTCAGACAGTAAACTATGGCTACACCTTC.

This clone was seen a single time. The genes are TRBV5-1 and TRBJ1-4; the D is unclear. Germline V gene lookup returns CDR1 SGHRS and CDR2 YFSETQ. The CDR3 has 12 residues. V was shortened by 3 bases and J by 4 bases, with 4 bases between the two germline ends. The CDR3 nucleotides are TGCGCCAGCAGCTGGAATAATGAAAAACTGTTTTTT. It encodes CASSWNNEKLFF.

The chain uses TRBV29-1 and TRBJ1-1, with TRBD1 matching over 7 bases. Unmatched junction bases numbered 8, after V lost 6 bases and J lost 4 bases. This CDR3 is built from 13 residues. Looked up from germline, CDR1 is SQVTM and CDR2 is ANQGSEA. CDR3 nucleotides: TGCAGCGTGGCTAACAGGGGAGGCACTGAAGCTTTCTTT. Translating it yields CSVANRGGTEAFF.

This clone was seen more than once but under ten times. This chain links TRBV12-5 with TRBJ1-1; no clear D gene. V was clipped by 3 bases and J by 4 bases, with 12 bases between them. The CDR3 runs 14 residues. Germline V lookup: CDR1 LGHNT, CDR2 FRNRAP. CDR3 DNA sequence: TGTGCTAGTGGTTTAATACCACCGGGCACTGAAGCTTTCTTT. Amino acid sequence: CASGLIPPGTEAFF.

The V call is TRBV30, the J call TRBJ2-7; 8 positions match TRBD2. The junction had 10 bases not matched to a gene; V was cut back by 0 bases and J by 3 bases. Germline V gene lookup returns CDR1 GTSNPN and CDR2 SVGIG (reference sequence). This CDR3 region has 16 residues. CDR3 in amino acids: CAWSVGGSGVLYEQYF. CDR3 coding DNA: TGTGCCTGGAGTGTCGGAGGTAGCGGGGTTCTCTACGAGCAGTACTTC.

V is TRBV2 and J is TRBJ2-7; no reliable D call. CDR3 length: 14 residues. Trimming stripped 6 bases from V and 1 base from J, with 13 bases between. Germline V gene data show CDR1 as SNHLY and CDR2 as FYNNEI. This CDR3 reads CASRQRMDSYEQYF. The CDR3, as DNA: TGTGCCAGCAGACAGAGGATGGATTCCTACGAGCAGTACTTC.

This sequence joins TRBV10-3 and TRBJ2-1; D is unclear. The germline V gene encodes CDR1 ENHRY and CDR2 SYGVKD. The V end was cut by 2 bases, the J end by 5 bases, with 7 bases between. The CDR3 has 13 amino acids. The CDR3 reads CAISELGNNEQFF. The CDR3 nucleotides are TGTGCCATCAGTGAGCTTGGCAACAATGAGCAGTTCTTC.